What follows describes a single TCR beta chain. Its recognized antigen is unknown. Base qualities are not provided; no much larger clone lies one nucleotide away. The data stem from a study of Ad26.COV2.S vaccination and SARS-CoV-2 variants (dated by TCRdb to 2020 to 2023). The study in broad terms: Vaccine-arm donors were drawn from COV1001, a multicentre, randomized, double-blind, placebo-controlled phase I-IIa trial of Ad26.COV2.S in healthy adults. Ad26.COV2.S was administered intramuscularly at a dose of 5x10^10 or 1x10^11 viral particles, either as one shot or as two shots given 56 days apart. Sequencing of the TCRbeta repertoire served to evaluate the specificity and breadth of SARS-CoV-2-reactive T cell receptors following Ad26.COV2.S vaccination. A total of roughly 32 samples were included in the TCR-sequenced set, comprising around 20 Ad26.COV2.S vaccine recipients, 5 placebo recipients and 8 SARS-CoV-2 convalescent individuals. Participants in the trial were split at random into five groups of five each, receiving low-dose or high-dose Ad26.COV2.S once or twice, or else placebo on both occasions. Throughout the experiments and outcome assessment, investigators stayed blinded to trial group allocation. Here is what the overall study found, with its caveats: Comparing responses between vaccine doses or regimens was not something the study was powered to do. Vaccine and placebo recipients had comparable non-spike TCR breadth, which fits with the vaccine containing only spike. The authors noted that total T cell responses may have been underestimated by the TCR breadth and depth analyses. Higher spike-specific TCR breadth was observed in Ad26.COV2.S recipients than in placebo recipients (P = 0.0014). After vaccination, spike-specific CD8+ and CD4+ T cell responses were reported to show substantial breadth.

The treatment or condition label on this specimen signifies: some 20 received Ad26.COV2.S at low or high dose, single or two shots; several received placebo; per-sample allocation not given. Repertoires of vaccine and placebo recipients were sequenced from samples taken on day 63 after the first injection. Cohort 1b enrolled 25 adults aged 18-55 years at a single site in Boston, USA, between 29 July and 7 August 2020. As a vaccine, Ad26.COV2.S was a replication-incompetent adenovirus type 26 vector that expressed a prefusion-stabilized SARS-CoV-2 spike protein derived from the original Wuhan strain. The CDR3 sequence holds 15 residues, the cysteine and phenylalanine included. Here the CDR3 DNA is all that survives: 45 bases in frame from base 1. The germline V gene supplies CDR1 SGHAT and CDR2 FQNNGV. V and J are truncated by 4 bases and 0 bases respectively, leaving an intervening sequence of 12 bases.

The immunoSEQ Assay was used to sequence TCRbeta CDR3 regions. After extraction, genomic DNA underwent amplification by bias-controlled multiplex PCR, followed by high-throughput sequencing. From the authors' description of their analysis: To quantify the absolute abundance of every unique TCRbeta CDR3 region, sequences were collapsed and filtered. T cell fraction was estimated by normalization of TCRbeta template counts to usable DNA, with usable DNA being measured through amplification of reference genes present in all nucleated cells. Repertoire TCRs were annotated as SARS-CoV-2-specific by exact matching of V gene, CDR3 amino acid sequence and J gene to a known reactive TCR set. MIRA supplied the reference SARS-CoV-2 TCR set, which was filtered for enrichment in COVID-19-positive ImmuneCODE repertoires so that public or cross-reactive TCRs were removed. Using the MIRA antigens, annotated TCRs were further analysed by specific ORF or by position within an ORF. Breadth was defined as annotated unique rearrangements over total unique productive rearrangements; depth was the summed frequency of those rearrangements. Two-sided Wilcoxon rank-sum tests were used to compare TCR breadth between groups. TCRdb holds this immuneACCESS table with in-frame rearrangements only. Some clones are missing; in checked studies, unresolved V genes explain under half, and the rest has no known cause. V, J and clone size were drawn from that table, and D and trimming were deduced from the DNA. This sample comprises around 380,000 clones, about 85% of them detected only once. Approximately 3.7% of the sample is held by the ten biggest clonotypes.

The sequence was collected from a person between 18 and 60 years old who received the Ad26.COV2.S COVID-19 vaccine or a placebo. The V and J segments used are TRBV11-2 and TRBJ1-2, and possibly TRBD1, on 6 matching bases. Material: peripheral blood, obtained in a trial of Ad26.COV2.S vaccine versus placebo. CDR3 loop: CASSSRGSTNYGYTF. In nucleotide form, the sequence is TGTGCCAGCAGCTCTAGGGGGTCAACTAACTATGGCTACACCTTC.